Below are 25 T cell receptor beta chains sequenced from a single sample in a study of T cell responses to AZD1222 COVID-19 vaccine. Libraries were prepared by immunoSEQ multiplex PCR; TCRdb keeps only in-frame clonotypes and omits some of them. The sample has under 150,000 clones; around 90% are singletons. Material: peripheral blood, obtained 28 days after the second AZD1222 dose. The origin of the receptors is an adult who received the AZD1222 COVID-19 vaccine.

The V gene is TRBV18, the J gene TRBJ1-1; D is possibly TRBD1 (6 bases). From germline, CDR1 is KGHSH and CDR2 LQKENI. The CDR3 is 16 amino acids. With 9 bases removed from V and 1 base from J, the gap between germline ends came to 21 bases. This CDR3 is CASLGQPLGRNTEAFF. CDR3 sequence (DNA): TGTGCCAGTCTCGGACAGCCACTCGGTCGGAACACTGAAGCTTTCTTT.

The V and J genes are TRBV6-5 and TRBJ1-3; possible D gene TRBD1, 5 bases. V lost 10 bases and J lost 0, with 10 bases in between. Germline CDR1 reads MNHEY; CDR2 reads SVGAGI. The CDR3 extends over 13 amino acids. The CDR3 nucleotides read TGTGCCACTACAGGAGCCTCTGGAAACACCATATATTTT. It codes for CATTGASGNTIYF.

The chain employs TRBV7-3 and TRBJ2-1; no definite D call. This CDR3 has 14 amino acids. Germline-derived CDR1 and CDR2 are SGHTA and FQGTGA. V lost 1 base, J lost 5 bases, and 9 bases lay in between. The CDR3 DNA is TGTGCCAGCAGCTTAAGCGGTATTGACAATGAGCAGTTCTTC. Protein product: CASSLSGIDNEQFF. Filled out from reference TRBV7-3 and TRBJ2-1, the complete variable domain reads GAGVSQTPSNKVTEKGKYVELRCDPISGHTALYWYRQSLGQGPEFLIYFQGTGAADDSGLPNDRFFAVRPEGSVSTLKIQRTERGDSAVYLCASSLSGIDNEQFFGPGTRLTVL.

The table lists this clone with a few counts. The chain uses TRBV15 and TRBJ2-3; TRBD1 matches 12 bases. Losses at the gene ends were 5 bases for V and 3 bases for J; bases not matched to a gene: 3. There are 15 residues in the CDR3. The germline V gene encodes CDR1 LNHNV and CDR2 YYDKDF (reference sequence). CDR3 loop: CATSGDRGRTDTQYF. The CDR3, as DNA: TGTGCCACCAGCGGGGACAGGGGGCGGACAGATACGCAGTATTTT. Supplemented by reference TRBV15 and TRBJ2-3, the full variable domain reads DAMVIQNPRYQVTQFGKPVTLSCSQTLNHNVMYWYQQKSSQAPKLLFHYYDKDFNNEADTPDNFQSRRPNTSFCFLDIRSPGLGDTAMYLCATSGDRGRTDTQYFGPGTRLTVL.

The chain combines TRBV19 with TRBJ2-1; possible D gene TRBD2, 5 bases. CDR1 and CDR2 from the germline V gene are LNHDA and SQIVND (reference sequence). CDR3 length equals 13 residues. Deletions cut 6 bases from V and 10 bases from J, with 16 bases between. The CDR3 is CASSGPSLYEQFF. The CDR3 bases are TGTGCCAGTAGCGGACCTAGCCTCTACGAGCAGTTCTTC.

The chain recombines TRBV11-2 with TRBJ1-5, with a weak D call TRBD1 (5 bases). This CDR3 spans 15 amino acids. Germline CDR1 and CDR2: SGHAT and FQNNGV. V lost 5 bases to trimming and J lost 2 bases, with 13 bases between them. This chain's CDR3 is CASSISRVGNQPQHF. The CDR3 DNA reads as TGTGCCAGCAGCATCTCCAGGGTCGGCAATCAGCCCCAGCATTTT.

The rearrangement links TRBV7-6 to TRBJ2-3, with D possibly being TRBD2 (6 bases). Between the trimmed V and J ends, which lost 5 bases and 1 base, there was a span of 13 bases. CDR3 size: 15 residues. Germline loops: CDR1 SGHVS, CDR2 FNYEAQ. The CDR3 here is CASSPLGLRTDTQYF. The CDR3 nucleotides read TGTGCCAGCAGCCCTCTGGGACTTCGCACAGATACGCAGTATTTT.

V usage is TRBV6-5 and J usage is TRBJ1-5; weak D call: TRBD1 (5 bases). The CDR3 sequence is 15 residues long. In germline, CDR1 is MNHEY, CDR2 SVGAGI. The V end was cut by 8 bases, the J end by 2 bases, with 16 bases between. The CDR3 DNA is TGTGCCAGCCGGAAAGGGGCCGGTGGCAATCAGCCCCAGCATTTT. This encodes CASRKGAGGNQPQHF.

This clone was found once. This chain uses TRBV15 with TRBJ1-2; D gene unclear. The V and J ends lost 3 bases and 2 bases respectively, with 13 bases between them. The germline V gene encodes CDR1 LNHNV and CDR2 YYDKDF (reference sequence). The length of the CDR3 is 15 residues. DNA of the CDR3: TGTGCCACCAGCAGTCCCGGGGAGGCAAACTATGGCTACACCTTC. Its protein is CATSSPGEANYGYTF.

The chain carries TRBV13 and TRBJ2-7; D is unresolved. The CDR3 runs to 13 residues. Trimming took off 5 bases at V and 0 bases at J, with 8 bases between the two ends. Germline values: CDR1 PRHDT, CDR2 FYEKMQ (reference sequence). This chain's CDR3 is CASSPVSSYEQYF. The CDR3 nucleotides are TGTGCCAGCAGCCCAGTCAGCTCCTACGAGCAGTACTTC. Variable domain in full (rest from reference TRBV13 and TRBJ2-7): AAGVIQSPRHLIKEKRETATLKCYPIPRHDTVYWYQQGPGQDPQFLISFYEKMQSDKGSIPDRFSAQQFSDYHSELNMSSLELGDSALYFCASSPVSSYEQYFGPGTRLTVT.

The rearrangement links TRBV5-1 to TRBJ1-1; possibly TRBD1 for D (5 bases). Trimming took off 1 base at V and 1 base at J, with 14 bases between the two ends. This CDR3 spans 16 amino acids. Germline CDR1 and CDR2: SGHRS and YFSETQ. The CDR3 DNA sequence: TGCGCCAGCAGCTTGCAGGGCTTAGTGGCGAACACTGAAGCTTTCTTT. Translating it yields CASSLQGLVANTEAFF.

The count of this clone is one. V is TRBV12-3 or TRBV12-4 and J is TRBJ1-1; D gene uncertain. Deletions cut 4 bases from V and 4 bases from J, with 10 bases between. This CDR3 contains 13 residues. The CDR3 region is CASSSVTGTEAFF. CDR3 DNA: TGTGCCAGCAGTTCCGTTACCGGCACTGAAGCTTTCTTT.

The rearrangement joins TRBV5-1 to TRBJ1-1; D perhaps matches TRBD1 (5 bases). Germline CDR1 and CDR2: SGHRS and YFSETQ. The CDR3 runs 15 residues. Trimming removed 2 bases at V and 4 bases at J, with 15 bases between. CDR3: CASSFTGTLGTEAFF. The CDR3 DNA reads TGCGCCAGCAGCTTTACCGGGACCTTAGGCACTGAAGCTTTCTTT.

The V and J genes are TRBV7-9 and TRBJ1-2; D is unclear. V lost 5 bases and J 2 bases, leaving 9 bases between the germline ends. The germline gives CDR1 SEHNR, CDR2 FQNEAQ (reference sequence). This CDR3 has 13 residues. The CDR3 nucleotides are TGTGCCAGCAGCCCCAGGTCGAACTATGGCTACACCTTC. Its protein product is CASSPRSNYGYTF.

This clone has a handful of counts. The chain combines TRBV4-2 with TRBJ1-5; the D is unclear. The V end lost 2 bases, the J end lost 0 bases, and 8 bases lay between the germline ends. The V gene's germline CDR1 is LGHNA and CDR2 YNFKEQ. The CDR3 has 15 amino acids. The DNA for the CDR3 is TGTGCCAGCAGCCAACCGGGAGTTAGCAATCAGCCCCAGCATTTT. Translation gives CASSQPGVSNQPQHF.

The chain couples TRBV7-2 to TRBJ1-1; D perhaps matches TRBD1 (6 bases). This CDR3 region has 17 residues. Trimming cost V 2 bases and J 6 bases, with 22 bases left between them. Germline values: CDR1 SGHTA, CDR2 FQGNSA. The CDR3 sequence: CASSLRGPSQGSAEAFF. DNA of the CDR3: TGTGCCAGCAGCTTACGGGGCCCCTCACAGGGATCCGCTGAAGCTTTCTTT.

In DNA, the CDR3 is TGTGCCAGCATAAAGGGGGCTGTTGGCGGCTACACCTTC. This translates into CASIKGAVGGYTF. This chain uses TRBV6-5 with TRBJ1-2; 7 bases match TRBD1. The CDR3 has 13 amino acids. V gave up 7 bases and J gave up 8 bases; unmatched junction bases: 10. CDR1 and CDR2 (germline): MNHEY, SVGAGI.

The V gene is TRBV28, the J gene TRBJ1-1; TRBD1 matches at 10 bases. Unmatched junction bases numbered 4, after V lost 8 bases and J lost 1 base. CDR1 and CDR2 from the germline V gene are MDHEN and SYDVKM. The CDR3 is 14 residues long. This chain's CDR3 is CASPGQGTNTEAFF. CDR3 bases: TGTGCCAGCCCGGGACAGGGGACGAACACTGAAGCTTTCTTT.

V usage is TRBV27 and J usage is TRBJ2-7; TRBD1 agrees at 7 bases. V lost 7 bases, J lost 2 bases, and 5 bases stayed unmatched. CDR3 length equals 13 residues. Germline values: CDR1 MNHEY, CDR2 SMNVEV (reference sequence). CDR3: CASKAQGAYEQYF. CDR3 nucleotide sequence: TGTGCCAGCAAAGCCCAGGGGGCCTACGAGCAGTACTTC.

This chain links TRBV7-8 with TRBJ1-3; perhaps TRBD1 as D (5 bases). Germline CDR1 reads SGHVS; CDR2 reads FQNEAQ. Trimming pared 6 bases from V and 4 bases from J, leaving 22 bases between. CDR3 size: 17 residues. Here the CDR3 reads CASRAEGTAPRGNTIYF. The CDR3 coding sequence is TGTGCCAGCAGGGCCGAGGGGACGGCCCCTCGAGGAAACACCATATATTTT.

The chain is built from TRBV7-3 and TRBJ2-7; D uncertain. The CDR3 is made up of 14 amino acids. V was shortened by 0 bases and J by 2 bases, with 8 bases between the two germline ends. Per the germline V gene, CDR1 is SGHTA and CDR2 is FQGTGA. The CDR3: CASSLTGGTYEQYF. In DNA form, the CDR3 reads TGTGCCAGCAGCTTAACCGGCGGAACCTACGAGCAGTACTTC.

DNA of the CDR3: TGTGCCAGCAGCCCCGGACAGGTAACCTCTACCGATGGCTACACCTTC. It translates to CASSPGQVTSTDGYTF. This chain links TRBV14 with TRBJ1-2; the match to TRBD1 covers 7 bases. The CDR3 length is 16 residues. V was pared by 4 bases and J by 6 bases, with 14 bases of the junction left unmatched. The germline V gene has CDR1 SGHDN and CDR2 FVKESK.

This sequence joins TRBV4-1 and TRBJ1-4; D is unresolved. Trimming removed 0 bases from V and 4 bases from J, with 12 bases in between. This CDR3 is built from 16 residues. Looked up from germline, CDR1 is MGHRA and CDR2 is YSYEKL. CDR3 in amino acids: CASSQDLLGNNEKLFF. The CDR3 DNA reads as TGCGCCAGCAGCCAAGATCTTTTAGGCAATAATGAAAAACTGTTTTTT.

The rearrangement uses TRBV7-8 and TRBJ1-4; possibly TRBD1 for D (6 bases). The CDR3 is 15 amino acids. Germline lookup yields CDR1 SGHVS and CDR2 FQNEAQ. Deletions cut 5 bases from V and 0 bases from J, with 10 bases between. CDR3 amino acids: CASSLRTATNEKLFF. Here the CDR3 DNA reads TGTGCCAGCAGCCTACGGACAGCAACTAATGAAAAACTGTTTTTT.

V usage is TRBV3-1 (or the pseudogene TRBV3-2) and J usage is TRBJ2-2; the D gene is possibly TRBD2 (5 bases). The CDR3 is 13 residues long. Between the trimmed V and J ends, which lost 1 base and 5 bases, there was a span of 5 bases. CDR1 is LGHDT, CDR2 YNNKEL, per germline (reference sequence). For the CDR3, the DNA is TGTGCCAGCAGCCAAGCGGGGACCGGGGAGCTGTTTTTT. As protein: CASSQAGTGELFF.